The rows below give T cell receptor beta chains drawn from one sample of a study of shared clonotypes between healthy human individuals. Only in-frame clones appear in the TCRdb table, and some are missing; sequencing was by immunoSEQ multiplex PCR. The data contain 2 million to 2.5 million clones, more than 80% of them seen just once; the ten biggest clones take up 0.35% to 0.45%. Input material: naive CD4+ T cells from PBMCs. These receptor sequences come from a man aged 18 to 29 in good health. Some clones in this sample may be carry-over from other donors' samples. The CDR3 runs from the conserved cysteine through the conserved F or W. D genes are given only for firm matches. For some rows the clone size is stated as once, few or many, or as a class when expanded; others skip it.

CDR3nt: TGTGCCAGCATCCTAGCGGAACGATCTATTAGCACAGATACGCAGTATTTT
CDR3aa: CASILAERSISTDTQYF
abundance: -
j_gene: TRBJ2-3
v_gene: TRBV28
d_gene: TRBD2

CDR3nt: TGTGCCAGCAGTGAGCCGGGACTTCAGTTGCCCCAGCATTTT
CDR3aa: CASSEPGLQLPQHF
abundance: few
j_gene: TRBJ1-5
v_gene: TRBV25-1
d_gene: -

CDR3nt: TGTGCCAGCTCACCCACAGGGGTGGTAGATACGCAGTATTTT
CDR3aa: CASSPTGVVDTQYF
abundance: -
j_gene: TRBJ2-3
v_gene: TRBV18
d_gene: TRBD1

CDR3nt: TGTGCCAGCAGTTCCTTTAGCGGGAGAGGTTCCTACAATGAGCAGTTCTTC
CDR3aa: CASSSFSGRGSYNEQFF
abundance: once
j_gene: TRBJ2-1
v_gene: TRBV28
d_gene: TRBD2

CDR3nt: TGTGCCAGCAGCTTTTTGGCTGTTCGGAACGGGGAGCTGTTTTTT
CDR3aa: CASSFLAVRNGELFF
abundance: once
j_gene: TRBJ2-2
v_gene: TRBV7-2
d_gene: -

CDR3nt: TGTGCCAGCAGTTACGTTTGGCAGGGTCACGGGGAGCTGTTTTTT
CDR3aa: CASSYVWQGHGELFF
abundance: -
j_gene: TRBJ2-2
v_gene: TRBV6-5
d_gene: -

CDR3nt: TGTGCCAGCAGGCAGGCCGAGCAGTACTTC
CDR3aa: CASRQAEQYF
abundance: few
j_gene: TRBJ2-7
v_gene: TRBV6-1
d_gene: -

CDR3nt: TGTGCCAGCAGTTGGACAGGGGTTAGGCAAGAGACCCAGTACTTC
CDR3aa: CASSWTGVRQETQYF
abundance: -
j_gene: TRBJ2-5
v_gene: TRBV28
d_gene: TRBD1

CDR3nt: TGTGCCAGCAGGGCAGACGTGGTTATGGCTTTCTTT
CDR3aa: CASRADVVMAFF
abundance: once
j_gene: TRBJ1-1
v_gene: TRBV6-6
d_gene: -

CDR3nt: TGTGCCAGCAGTCCGCCCGGGACATCTACCTACAATGAGCAGTTCTTC
CDR3aa: CASSPPGTSTYNEQFF
abundance: -
j_gene: TRBJ2-1
v_gene: TRBV27
d_gene: -

CDR3nt: TGTGCCAGCAGCTCCGGGACAGGGGCAATCGAAAAACTGTTTTTT
CDR3aa: CASSSGTGAIEKLFF
abundance: -
j_gene: TRBJ1-4
v_gene: TRBV7-8
d_gene: TRBD1

CDR3nt: TGTGCCAGCAGCTTAGACGGGCAGACGAACACTGAAGCTTTCTTT
CDR3aa: CASSLDGQTNTEAFF
abundance: -
j_gene: TRBJ1-1
v_gene: TRBV7-3
d_gene: -

CDR3nt: TGTGCCAGCAGCCCAGCCCTCTGGGGGACAGAAGAGACCCAGTACTTC
CDR3aa: CASSPALWGTEETQYF
abundance: -
j_gene: TRBJ2-5
v_gene: TRBV7-9
d_gene: TRBD1

CDR3nt: TGTGCCACCAGCAGAGATGCCGACAGGGGGTCACGAAATGAGCAGTTCTTC
CDR3aa: CATSRDADRGSRNEQFF
abundance: -
j_gene: TRBJ2-1
v_gene: TRBV15
d_gene: TRBD1

CDR3nt: TGTGCCAGCAGTTACGTACAGACCCTCTATGGCTACACCTTC
CDR3aa: CASSYVQTLYGYTF
abundance: -
j_gene: TRBJ1-2
v_gene: TRBV6-6
d_gene: -

CDR3nt: TGTGCCAGCAATCAACGTCAGGCCTACGAGCAGTACTTC
CDR3aa: CASNQRQAYEQYF
abundance: -
j_gene: TRBJ2-7
v_gene: TRBV28
d_gene: -

CDR3nt: TGTGCCAGCAGGTCGGGGACAGGGAATCAGCCCCAGCATTTT
CDR3aa: CASRSGTGNQPQHF
abundance: -
j_gene: TRBJ1-5
v_gene: TRBV27
d_gene: TRBD1